Each of the 23 T cell receptor beta chains below was sequenced from the same sample in a study of beta chain features in type 1 diabetes. General study results and limits: Shortening of TCRB CDR3s, moderate but significant, appeared in all four CD4+ subsets of Type 1 diabetes patients.

No antigen is known for these receptors. Of the isolated RNA, all was reverse transcribed, and so the sequenced material was expressed TCRB transcripts. Profiled with immunoSEQ multiplex PCR; TCRdb holds only in-frame clones, not every one. The table lists about 130,000 clones, 9% of them singletons. Material for sequencing was central memory CD4+ T cells from blood. These receptors all stem from a man aged 25-40 years with type 1 diabetes.

The gene calls are TRBV28 and TRBJ2-3, with D unresolved. This CDR3 comprises 12 residues. CDR1 is MDHEN and CDR2 is SYDVKM in the germline V gene. Trimming left V 6 bases short and J 0 bases short, with 4 bases between. The CDR3, as DNA: TGTGCCAGCAGATCTAGCACAGATACGCAGTATTTT. Its translation is CASRSSTDTQYF. Combining the CDR3 with reference TRBV28 and TRBJ2-3 gives the whole variable domain DVKVTQSSRYLVKRTGEKVFLECVQDMDHENMFWYRQDPGLGLRLIYFSYDVKMKEKGDIPEGYSVSREKKERFSLILESASTNQTSMYLCASRSSTDTQYFGPGTRLTVL.

The gene calls are TRBV19 and TRBJ2-7; 9 nucleotides agree with TRBD1. Germline CDR1 reads LNHDA; CDR2 reads SQIVND (reference sequence). V was clipped by 5 bases and J by 6 bases; unmatched bases: 8. The CDR3 extends over 14 amino acids. The CDR3 DNA reads as TGTGCCAGTAGTCGATGGACAGGGGACGGCGAGCAGTACTTC. It encodes CASSRWTGDGEQYF.

V usage is TRBV9 and J usage is TRBJ2-4, with a tentative D call TRBD2 (6 bases). Trimming cost V 0 bases and J 10 bases, with 23 bases left between them. The CDR3 runs to 17 residues. The V gene's germline CDR1 is SGDLS and CDR2 YYNGEE. CDR3 DNA sequence: TGTGCCAGCAGCGTAGGGGACGGGGAGACCGGAGGAGGGATTCAGTACTTC. This translates into CASSVGDGETGGGIQYF.

This clone was seen only a few times. The chain carries TRBV19 and TRBJ1-2, with D perhaps matching TRBD1 (5 bases). CDR1 is LNHDA and CDR2 is SQIVND in the germline V gene (reference sequence). The CDR3 consists of 13 residues. Trimming cost V 6 bases and J 3 bases, with 11 bases left between them. The CDR3: CASRAGLDYGYTF. The CDR3 region has the DNA TGTGCCAGTAGGGCAGGGTTGGACTATGGCTACACCTTC.

This clone was counted only a few times. The junction departs from the called germline gene at one end, perhaps through a read error. CDR3 sequence: CASSGVERGGTHTQYF. CDR3 bases: TGTGCCAGCAGTGGGGTAGAGCGGGGGGGCACACATACGCAGTATTTT. V usage is TRBV6-6 and J usage is TRBJ2-3, with 10 bases lining up with TRBD2. The CDR3 extends over 16 amino acids. CDR1 is MNHNY and CDR2 is SVGAGI in the germline V gene (reference sequence).

The table lists this clone with a few counts. The rearrangement uses TRBV4-1 and TRBJ2-7, with a weak D call TRBD2 (5 bases). Germline CDR1 and CDR2: MGHRA and YSYEKL. Trimming pared 0 bases from V and 1 base from J, leaving 13 bases between. This CDR3 comprises 16 residues. The CDR3 nucleotides read TGCGCCAGCAGCCAAGATTGGCCTAGCCGATCCTACGAGCAGTACTTC. It yields the protein CASSQDWPSRSYEQYF.

V and J are TRBV11-2 and TRBJ2-1; TRBD2 aligns across 11 bases. Trimming took 0 bases from V and 8 from J; bases not matched to a gene: 9. CDR1 and CDR2 (germline): SGHAT, FQNNGV. The CDR3 length is 17 residues. CDR3 bases: TGTGCCAGCAGCTTAGAGGGGCTAGCGGGGGGCCTCGATGAGCAGTTCTTC. It codes for CASSLEGLAGGLDEQFF.

In its sample, this clone was seen a few times. The chain is built from TRBV4-2 and TRBJ2-7; D not resolved. This CDR3 comprises 13 residues. Germline CDR1 and CDR2: LGHNA and YNFKEQ. Trimming cost V 1 base and J 1 base, with 5 bases left between them. CDR3: CASSQVESYEQYF. CDR3 nucleotide sequence: TGTGCCAGCAGCCAAGTAGAATCCTACGAGCAGTACTTC.

This clone was seen just once. The chain has TRBV18 and TRBJ1-4; 9 bases are a match to TRBD1. The CDR3 runs to 14 residues. V shed 2 bases and J 8 bases; nucleotides not matched to a gene: 3. In germline, CDR1 is KGHSH, CDR2 LQKENI. The DNA of the CDR3 is TGTGCCAGCTCACCAAACAGGGGGCTGGAAAAACTGTTTTTT. Residues: CASSPNRGLEKLFF.

The chain has TRBV2 and TRBJ2-5, with a possible D match to TRBD2 (6 bases). Germline V gene sequence: CDR1 SNHLY, CDR2 FYNNEI. Trimming took off 4 bases at V and 5 bases at J, with 11 bases between the two ends. The CDR3 has 13 residues. The CDR3 protein is CASSGVGGETQYF. The CDR3 region has the DNA TGTGCCAGCAGTGGGGTTGGGGGGGAGACCCAGTACTTC.

This clone was seen a handful of times. This chain uses TRBV11-2 with TRBJ2-3; 7 nucleotides agree with TRBD2. Germline V CDR1 and CDR2: SGHAT, FQNNGV. The CDR3 spans 17 residues. The ends lost 1 base at V and 2 bases at J; junction bases unmatched: 9. CDR3 residues: CASSLGFSSGSTDTQYF. DNA of the CDR3: TGTGCCAGCAGCTTAGGATTTTCTAGCGGATCCACAGATACGCAGTATTTT.

This clone was found a few times. This chain links TRBV7-3 with TRBJ1-2; D remains unclear. The V end lost 0 bases, the J end lost 7 bases, and 12 bases lay between the germline ends. Germline V gene data show CDR1 as SGHTA and CDR2 as FQGTGA. The CDR3 sequence is 14 residues long. CDR3 sequence reads: CASSLTHGSGGYTF. In DNA, the CDR3 is TGTGCCAGCAGCTTAACGCATGGATCGGGTGGCTACACCTTC.

The sample holds a few counts of this clone. This sequence joins TRBV5-4 and TRBJ1-6; D call uncertain. Germline CDR1 is SGHNT and CDR2 is YYREEE (reference sequence). The CDR3 extends over 12 amino acids. Trimming shortened V by 0 bases and J by 8 bases, and 3 bases separated the two germline ends. The CDR3 loop is CASSLADSPLHF. The DNA of the CDR3 is TGTGCCAGCAGCTTGGCCGATTCACCCCTCCACTTT.

CDR3 in amino acids: CASSPRQNAGDEQFF. CDR3 sequence (DNA): TGTGCCAGCTCACCCCGACAGAATGCTGGCGATGAGCAGTTCTTC. This chain joins TRBV18 and TRBJ2-1, with D maybe TRBD1 (5 bases). The V end lost 3 bases, the J end lost 8 bases, and 17 bases lay between the germline ends. CDR1 and CDR2 (germline): KGHSH, LQKENI. This CDR3 is built from 15 residues.

The sample holds a few counts of this clone. V gene TRBV27 combines with J gene TRBJ2-5; 7 nucleotides agree with TRBD2. Per the germline V gene, CDR1 is MNHEY and CDR2 is SMNVEV (reference sequence). Germline trimming cut 6 bases from V and 0 bases from J; bases unmatched to any gene: 1. CDR3 length: 13 amino acids. The CDR3 reads CASRRGYQETQYF. As DNA, the CDR3 is TGTGCCAGCAGGCGGGGGTACCAAGAGACCCAGTACTTC.

V usage is TRBV5-1 and J usage is TRBJ2-7; D unresolved. The germline gives CDR1 SGHRS, CDR2 YFSETQ. This CDR3 has 14 residues. The V and J ends lost 0 bases and 2 bases respectively, with 9 bases between them. The CDR3 region is CASSLGQETYEQYF. The CDR3 nucleotides are TGCGCCAGCAGCTTGGGACAAGAGACCTACGAGCAGTACTTC.

The rearrangement uses TRBV27 and TRBJ2-7; 9 nucleotides line up with TRBD1. The CDR3 loop spans 16 amino acids. Losses at the gene ends were 2 bases for V and 5 bases for J; bases not matched to a gene: 10. Germline V gene lookup returns CDR1 MNHEY and CDR2 SMNVEV (reference sequence). The CDR3 nucleotides read TGTGCCAGCAGTTTAAGGTTAGGACAGGGGATTCACGAGCAGTACTTC. Translating gives CASSLRLGQGIHEQYF.

Regarding this clone: Other DNA sequences in this sample translate to the same CDR3. V and J are TRBV7-3 and TRBJ2-5; D is unclear. The CDR3 totals 13 residues. V was clipped by 4 bases and J by 4 bases, with 10 bases between them. Germline values: CDR1 SGHTA, CDR2 FQGTGA. The CDR3 reads CASSSGVGETQYF. The CDR3 region has the DNA TGTGCCAGCAGCTCAGGCGTTGGAGAGACCCAGTACTTC.

The rearrangement joins TRBV5-1 to TRBJ1-2, with 7 positions matching TRBD1. In germline, CDR1 is SGHRS, CDR2 YFSETQ. J lost 2 bases, V lost 3 bases, and 7 bases had no gene match. This CDR3 region has 15 residues. As DNA, the CDR3 is TGCGCCAGCAGCTCTGGAGGGACAGCCAACTATGGCTACACCTTC. Translating gives CASSSGGTANYGYTF.

This rearrangement joins TRBV7-9 to TRBJ2-5; no definite D call. V lost 6 bases and J 5 bases, leaving 19 bases between the germline ends. This CDR3 contains 15 residues. CDR1 is SEHNR, CDR2 FQNEAQ, per germline (reference sequence). The CDR3 sequence is CASSLFGAAWETQYF. CDR3 DNA sequence: TGTGCCAGCAGTCTCTTTGGAGCAGCTTGGGAGACCCAGTACTTC.

This clone occurred many times. V and J are TRBV2 and TRBJ2-3; TRBD2 matches 7 bases. The CDR3 is 14 residues long. Germline lookup yields CDR1 SNHLY and CDR2 FYNNEI. The V gene end was trimmed by 6 bases and the J gene end by 6 bases; junction bases not matched to a gene: 9. The CDR3 sequence: CASRKGRDPDTQYF. As DNA, the CDR3 is TGTGCCAGCAGGAAGGGGAGGGATCCGGATACGCAGTATTTT.

This clone has only a few counts. The rearrangement joins TRBV2 to TRBJ1-1; 7 positions match TRBD1. This CDR3 is 13 amino acids long. CDR1 is SNHLY, CDR2 FYNNEI, per germline. J lost 5 bases, V lost 6 bases, and 6 bases had no gene match. The CDR3 DNA reads TGTGCCAGCAGACAGGACAGGCTGACTGAAGCTTTCTTT. It specifies CASRQDRLTEAFF.

The chain couples TRBV28 to TRBJ1-1; no firm D call. The CDR3 totals 14 residues. Per germline, CDR1 MDHEN and CDR2 SYDVKM. The V end lost 2 bases, the J end lost 7 bases, and 14 bases lay between the germline ends. CDR3 coding DNA: TGTGCCAGCAGTTTAGTCGTGACAAGGTATGAAGCTTTCTTT. Residues: CASSLVVTRYEAFF.